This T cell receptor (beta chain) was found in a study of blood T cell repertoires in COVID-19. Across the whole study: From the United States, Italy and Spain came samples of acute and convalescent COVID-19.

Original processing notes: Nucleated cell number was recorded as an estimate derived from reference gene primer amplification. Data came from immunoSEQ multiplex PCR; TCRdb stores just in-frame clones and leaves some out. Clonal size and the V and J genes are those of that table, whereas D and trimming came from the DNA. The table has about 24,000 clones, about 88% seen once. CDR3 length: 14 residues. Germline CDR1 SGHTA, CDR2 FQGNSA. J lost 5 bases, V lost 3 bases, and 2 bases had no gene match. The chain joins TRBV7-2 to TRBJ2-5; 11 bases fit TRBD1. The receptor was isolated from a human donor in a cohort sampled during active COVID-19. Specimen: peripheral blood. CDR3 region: CASSLDRGRETQYF. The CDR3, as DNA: TGTGCCAGCAGCTTGGACAGGGGGCGGGAGACCCAGTACTTC. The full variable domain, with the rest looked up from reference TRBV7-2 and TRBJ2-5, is GAGVSQSPSNKVTEKGKDVELRCDPISGHTALYWYRQSLGQGLEFLIYFQGNSAPDKSGLPSDRFSAERTGGSVSTLTIQRTQQEDSAVYLCASSLDRGRETQYFGPGTRLLVL.